Listed here are 8 T cell receptor beta chains from one sample, sequenced in a study of blood T cells in healthy people across ages. The authors ran a second PCR of about 6 to 11 cycles using a sample-barcoded 5' primer and a J-beta primer mix. TCRdb processed the 5' RACE reads anew with MiXCR; each CDR3 protein has one entry. The table shows some 760,000 distinct CDR3 sequences, with roughly 25% occurring only once. These data were also filed under a second study, of T cells of mothers and their children.

Sequencing was performed on blood. These receptors all come from a boy between 10 and 17 years old in good health.

This clonotype was detected a few times. This rearrangement joins TRBV7-9 to TRBJ2-7; TRBD1 aligns across 10 bases. V was pared by 5 bases and J by 1 base, with 8 bases of the junction left unmatched. CDR3 size: 16 residues. The germline CDR1 and CDR2 sequences are SEHNR and FQNEAQ (reference sequence). The CDR3 is CASSLMTGGLSYEQYF. The CDR3, as DNA: TGTGCCAGCAGCCTTATGACAGGGGGCCTTTCCTACGAGCAGTACTTC.

J is TRBJ1-2 and V is TRBV7-2, with a possible D match to TRBD1 (6 bases). The ends were cut back, 0 bases at V and 5 bases at J, with 16 bases in the middle. Germline CDR1 reads SGHTA; CDR2 reads FQGNSA. The CDR3 spans 16 residues. The CDR3 sequence is CASSLAGRGQSYGYTF. The CDR3 DNA reads TGTGCCAGCAGCTTAGCTGGTCGGGGGCAGTCATATGGCTACACCTTC.

This clonotype was observed a single time. V is TRBV7-8 and J is TRBJ2-5; TRBD2 is a possible D gene (6 bases). The end of the DNA is better explained by TRBJ2-1, so the J call may be wrong. There are 14 residues in the CDR3. Germline lookup yields CDR1 SGHVS and CDR2 FQNEAQ. The CDR3 DNA sequence: TGTGCCAGCAAAGCTAGCGAGTACTACAATGAGCAGTTCTTC. Its protein product is CASKASEYYNEQFF.

The rearrangement joins TRBV12-3 or TRBV12-4 to TRBJ1-5, with TRBD1 matching 7 bases. The V and J ends lost 4 bases and 6 bases, in that order; junction bases with no gene match: 6. The CDR3 has 14 amino acids. CDR3: CASSWGGGSQPQHF. CDR3 nucleotide sequence: TGTGCCAGCAGTTGGGGAGGGGGCAGTCAGCCCCAGCATTTT.

This clonotype was observed a handful of times. One end of the junction varies from germline; a read error may be responsible. V and J are TRBV7-2 and TRBJ2-7; TRBD1 agrees at 8 bases. CDR1 and CDR2 (germline): SGHTA, FQGNSA. The CDR3 consists of 14 residues. The CDR3 sequence is CASSWLDRDYEQYF. CDR3 sequence (DNA): TGTGCCAGTAGCTGGTTGGACAGGGATTACGAGCAGTACTTC.

This clonotype was counted at least ten times. The genes are TRBV7-3 and TRBJ2-5; 8 bases are a match to TRBD2. The V and J ends lost 5 bases and 2 bases, in that order; junction bases with no gene match: 1. This CDR3 spans 13 amino acids. Germline lookup yields CDR1 SGHTA and CDR2 FQGTGA. CDR3 in amino acids: CASSRGGQETQYF. The DNA of the CDR3 is TGTGCCAGCAGCCGGGGGGGGCAAGAGACCCAGTACTTC. Full variable domain (remainder filled in from reference TRBV7-3 and TRBJ2-5): GAGVSQTPSNKVTEKGKYVELRCDPISGHTALYWYRQSLGQGPEFLIYFQGTGAADDSGLPNDRFFAVRPEGSVSTLKIQRTERGDSAVYLCASSRGGQETQYFGPGTRLLVL.

The CDR3 region has the DNA TGTGCCAGCAGCCAAATCGGGACAGGGACTCGTGAGCAGTTCTTC. It yields the protein CASSQIGTGTREQFF. The V and J genes are TRBV14 and TRBJ2-1, with 9 bases that match TRBD1. V shed 2 bases, J shed 9 bases, and the junction held 8 bases outside the gene matches. In germline, CDR1 is SGHDN, CDR2 FVKESK. The CDR3 length is 15 residues.

This clonotype has more than one count but fewer than ten. V and J are TRBV20-1 and TRBJ2-3, with 8 bases lining up with TRBD2. Germline values: CDR1 DFQATT, CDR2 SNEGSKA (reference sequence). The CDR3 has 12 amino acids. V was pared by 3 bases and J by 6 bases, with 2 bases of the junction left unmatched. The DNA for the CDR3 is TGCAGTGCTAGGACTAGCGCGGATACGCAGTATTTT. It encodes CSARTSADTQYF.